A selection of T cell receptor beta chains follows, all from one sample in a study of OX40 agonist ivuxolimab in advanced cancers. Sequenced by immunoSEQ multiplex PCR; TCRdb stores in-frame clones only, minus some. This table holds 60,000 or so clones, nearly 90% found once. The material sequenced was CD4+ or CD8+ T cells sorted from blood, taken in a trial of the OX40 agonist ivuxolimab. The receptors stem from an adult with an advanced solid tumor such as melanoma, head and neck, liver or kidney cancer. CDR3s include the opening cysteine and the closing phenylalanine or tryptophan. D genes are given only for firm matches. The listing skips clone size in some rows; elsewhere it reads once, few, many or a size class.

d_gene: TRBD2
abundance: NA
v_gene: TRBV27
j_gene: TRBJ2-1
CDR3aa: CASHYDRSGGTYNEQFF
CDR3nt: TGTGCCAGCCACTATGACCGGAGCGGGGGGACCTACAATGAGCAGTTCTTC

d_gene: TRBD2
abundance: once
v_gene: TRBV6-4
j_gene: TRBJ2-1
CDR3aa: CASSDSGLAGGGSYNEQFF
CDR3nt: TGTGCCAGCAGTGACTCTGGACTAGCGGGAGGGGGCTCCTACAATGAGCAGTTCTTC

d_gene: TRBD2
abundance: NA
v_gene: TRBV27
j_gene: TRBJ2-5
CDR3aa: CASSPRTSGNRMGIQETQYF
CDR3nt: TGTGCCAGCAGTCCCCGGACTAGCGGAAACCGGATGGGGATCCAAGAGACCCAGTACTTC

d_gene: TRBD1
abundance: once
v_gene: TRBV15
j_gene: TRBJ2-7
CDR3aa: CATSQDRALSYEQYF
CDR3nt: TGTGCCACCAGCCAGGACAGGGCGCTCTCCTACGAGCAGTACTTC

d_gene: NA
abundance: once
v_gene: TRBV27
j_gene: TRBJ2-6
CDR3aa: CASSYKGTRHDGANVLTF
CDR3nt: TGTGCCAGCAGTTATAAGGGGACTCGCCACGATGGGGCCAACGTCCTGACTTTC

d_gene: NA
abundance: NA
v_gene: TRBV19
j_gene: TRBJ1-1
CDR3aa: CASSIDEMAKTEAFF
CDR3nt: TGTGCCAGTAGTATAGATGAAATGGCGAAGACTGAAGCTTTCTTT

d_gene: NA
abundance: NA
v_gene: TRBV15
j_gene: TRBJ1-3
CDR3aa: CATSREADRGNTIYF
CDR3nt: TGTGCCACCAGCAGAGAAGCGGACAGAGGAAACACCATATATTTT

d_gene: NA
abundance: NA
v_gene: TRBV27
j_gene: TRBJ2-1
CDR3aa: CASSLSANVASAYNEQFF
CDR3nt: TGTGCCAGCAGTTTATCAGCTAACGTGGCGAGCGCCTACAATGAGCAGTTCTTC

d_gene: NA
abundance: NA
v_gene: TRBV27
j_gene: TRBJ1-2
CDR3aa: CASGPRGGTYGYTF
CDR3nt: TGTGCCAGCGGCCCTAGGGGCGGTACCTATGGCTACACCTTC

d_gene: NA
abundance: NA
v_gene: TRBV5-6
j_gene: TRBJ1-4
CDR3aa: CASSPGPEEKLFF
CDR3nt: TGTGCCAGCAGCCCCGGGCCCGAGGAAAAACTGTTTTTT

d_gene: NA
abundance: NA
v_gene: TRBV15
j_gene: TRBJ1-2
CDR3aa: CATSRPDRHYGYTF
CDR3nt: TGTGCCACCAGCAGACCTGACAGACACTATGGCTACACCTTC

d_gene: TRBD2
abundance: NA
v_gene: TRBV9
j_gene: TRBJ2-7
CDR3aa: CASSVAPGLAETYEQYF
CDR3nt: TGTGCCAGCAGCGTAGCCCCGGGACTAGCCGAGACCTACGAGCAGTACTTC

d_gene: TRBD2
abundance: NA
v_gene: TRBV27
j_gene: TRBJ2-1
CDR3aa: CASSLNPSGRGEQFF
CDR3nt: TGTGCCAGCAGTTTAAATCCTAGCGGGAGAGGTGAGCAGTTCTTC

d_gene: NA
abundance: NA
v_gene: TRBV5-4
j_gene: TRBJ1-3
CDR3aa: CASSFWGGAGNTIYF
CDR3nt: TGTGCCAGCAGCTTTTGGGGGGGAGCTGGAAACACCATATATTTT

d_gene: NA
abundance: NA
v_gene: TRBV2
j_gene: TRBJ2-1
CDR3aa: CASSEDGHEANEQFF
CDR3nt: TGTGCCAGCAGTGAAGATGGCCATGAGGCCAATGAGCAGTTCTTC

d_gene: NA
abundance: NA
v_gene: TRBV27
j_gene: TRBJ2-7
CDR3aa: CASSFLRTYEQYF
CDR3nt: TGTGCCAGCAGTTTTTTGCGGACCTACGAGCAGTACTTC

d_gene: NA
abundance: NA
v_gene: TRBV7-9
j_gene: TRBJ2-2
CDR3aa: CAASGATGELFF
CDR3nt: TGTGCCGCGTCAGGGGCGACCGGGGAGCTGTTTTTT

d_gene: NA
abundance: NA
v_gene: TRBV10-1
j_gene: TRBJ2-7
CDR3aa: CASNARASSYEQYF
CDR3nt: TGCGCCAGCAACGCAAGGGCCAGCTCCTACGAGCAGTACTTC

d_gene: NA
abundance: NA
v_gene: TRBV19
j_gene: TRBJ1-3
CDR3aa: CASSTSGSRAGNTIYF
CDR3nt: TGTGCCAGTAGTACTTCGGGGTCTCGCGCTGGAAACACCATATATTTT

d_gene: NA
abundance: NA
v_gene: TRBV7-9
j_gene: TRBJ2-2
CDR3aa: CASSPGASNTGELFF
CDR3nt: TGTGCCAGCAGCCCGGGGGCCTCGAACACCGGGGAGCTGTTTTTT

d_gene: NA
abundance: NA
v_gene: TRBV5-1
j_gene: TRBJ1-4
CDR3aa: CASSRNGEKLFF
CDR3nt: TGCGCCAGCAGCCGTAATGGAGAAAAACTGTTTTTT

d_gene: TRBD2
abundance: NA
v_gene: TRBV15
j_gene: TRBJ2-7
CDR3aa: CATSRNEGRELEQYF
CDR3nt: TGTGCCACCAGCAGGAACGAAGGGAGGGAGCTCGAGCAGTACTTC

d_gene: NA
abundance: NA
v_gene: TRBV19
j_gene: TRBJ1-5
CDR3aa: CASKNKGQPQHF
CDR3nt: TGTGCCAGTAAAAACAAAGGCCAGCCCCAGCATTTT

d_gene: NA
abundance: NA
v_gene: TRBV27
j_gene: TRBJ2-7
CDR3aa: CASSLRGPYEQYF
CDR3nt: TGTGCCAGCAGTTTAAGGGGACCGTACGAGCAGTACTTC

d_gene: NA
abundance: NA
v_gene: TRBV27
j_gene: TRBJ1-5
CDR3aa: CASSPFHRYNQPQHF
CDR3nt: TGTGCCAGCAGCCCTTTTCACAGGTACAATCAGCCCCAGCATTTT

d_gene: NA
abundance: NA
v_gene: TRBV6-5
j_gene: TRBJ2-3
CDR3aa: CASSSQLPLKYF
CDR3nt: TGTGCCAGCAGTTCCCAGCTTCCCTTGAAGTATTTT

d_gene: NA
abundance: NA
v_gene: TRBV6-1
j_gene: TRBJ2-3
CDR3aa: CASRPRGSYTDTQYF
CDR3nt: TGTGCCAGCAGACCTCGTGGGAGCTACACAGATACGCAGTATTTT

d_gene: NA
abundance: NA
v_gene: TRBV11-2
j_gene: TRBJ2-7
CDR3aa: CASSWMLRDEQYF
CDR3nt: TGTGCCAGCAGCTGGATGCTCCGGGACGAGCAGTACTTC

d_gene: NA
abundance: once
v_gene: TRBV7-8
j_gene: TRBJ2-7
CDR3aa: CASSPISYEQYF
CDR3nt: TGTGCCAGCAGCCCTATATCCTACGAGCAGTACTTC

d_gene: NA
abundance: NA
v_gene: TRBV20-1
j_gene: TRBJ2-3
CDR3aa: CSAPLGDTQYF
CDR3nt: TGCAGTGCCCCCCTAGGAGATACGCAGTATTTT

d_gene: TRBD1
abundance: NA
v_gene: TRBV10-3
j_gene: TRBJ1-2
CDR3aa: CAISESGTGGMDGYTF
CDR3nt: TGTGCCATCAGTGAGTCGGGGACAGGGGGTATGGATGGCTACACCTTC

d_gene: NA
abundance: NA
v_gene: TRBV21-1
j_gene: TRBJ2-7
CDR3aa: CASTKDYEQYF
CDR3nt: TGTGCCAGCACTAAGGACTACGAGCAGTACTTC

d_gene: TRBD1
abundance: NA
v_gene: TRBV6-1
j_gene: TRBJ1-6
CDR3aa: CASSVLWDRVSPLHF
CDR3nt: TGTGCCAGCAGTGTGTTATGGGACAGGGTTTCACCCCTCCACTTT

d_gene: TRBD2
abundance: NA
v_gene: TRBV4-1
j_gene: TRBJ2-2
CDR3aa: CASSQQLVGTGGGNTGELFF
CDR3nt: TGCGCCAGCAGCCAACAATTAGTTGGAACAGGCGGGGGAAACACCGGGGAGCTGTTTTTT

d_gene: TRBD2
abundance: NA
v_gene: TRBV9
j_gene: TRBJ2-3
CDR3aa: CASSISGGSTDTQYF
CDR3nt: TGTGCCAGCAGCATATCGGGGGGTAGCACAGATACGCAGTATTTT

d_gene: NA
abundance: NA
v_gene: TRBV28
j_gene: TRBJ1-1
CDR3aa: CASSFSGMMNTEAFF
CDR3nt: TGTGCCAGCAGTTTTTCGGGGATGATGAACACTGAAGCTTTCTTT

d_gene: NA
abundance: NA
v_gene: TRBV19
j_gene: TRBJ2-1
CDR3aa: CATRTPGEQFF
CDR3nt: TGTGCCACCCGAACCCCAGGCGAGCAGTTCTTC

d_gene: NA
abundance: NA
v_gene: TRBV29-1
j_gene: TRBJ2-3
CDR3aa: CSVGDGTSTDTQYF
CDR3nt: TGCAGCGTGGGGGACGGCACTAGCACAGATACGCAGTATTTT

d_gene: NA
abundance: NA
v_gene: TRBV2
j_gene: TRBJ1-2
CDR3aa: CASSEMRTANYGYTF
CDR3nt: TGTGCCAGCAGTGAAATGCGCACCGCTAACTATGGCTACACCTTC

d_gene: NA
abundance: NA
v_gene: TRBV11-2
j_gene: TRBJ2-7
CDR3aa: CASSLVVWEPGDEQYF
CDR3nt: TGTGCCAGCAGCTTAGTGGTTTGGGAACCCGGGGACGAGCAGTACTTC

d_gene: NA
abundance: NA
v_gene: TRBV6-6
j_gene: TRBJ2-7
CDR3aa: CASMKETYEQYF
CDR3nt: TGTGCCAGCATGAAGGAAACCTACGAGCAGTACTTC

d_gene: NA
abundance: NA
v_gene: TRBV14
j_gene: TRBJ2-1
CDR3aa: CASSRRLGESNEQFF
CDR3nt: TGTGCCAGCAGCCGTAGACTAGGGGAATCGAATGAGCAGTTCTTC

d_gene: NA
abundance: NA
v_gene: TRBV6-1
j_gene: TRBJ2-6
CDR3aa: CASTDFSGANVLTF
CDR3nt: TGTGCCAGCACGGATTTCTCTGGGGCCAACGTCCTGACTTTC

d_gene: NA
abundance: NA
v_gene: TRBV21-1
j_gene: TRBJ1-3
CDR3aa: CASSKLGTGADSGNTIYF
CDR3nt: TGTGCCAGCAGCAAATTGGGAACAGGGGCTGACTCTGGAAACACCATATATTTT

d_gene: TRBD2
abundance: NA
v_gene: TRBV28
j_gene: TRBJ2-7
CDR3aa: CASSGLAGSYEQYF
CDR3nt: TGTGCCAGCAGTGGACTAGCGGGCTCCTACGAGCAGTACTTC

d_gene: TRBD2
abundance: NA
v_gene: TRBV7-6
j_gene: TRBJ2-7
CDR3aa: CASSFRVAGGYEQYF
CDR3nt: TGTGCCAGCAGCTTCCGAGTAGCGGGAGGCTACGAGCAGTACTTC

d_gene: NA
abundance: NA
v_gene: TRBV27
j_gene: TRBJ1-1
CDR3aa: CASSLVHNTEAFF
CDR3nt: TGTGCCAGCAGTTTAGTACACAACACTGAAGCTTTCTTT

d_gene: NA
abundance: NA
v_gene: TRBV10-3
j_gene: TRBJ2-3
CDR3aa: CAISGLPLSDTQYF
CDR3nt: TGTGCCATCAGTGGACTCCCCCTCTCAGATACGCAGTATTTT

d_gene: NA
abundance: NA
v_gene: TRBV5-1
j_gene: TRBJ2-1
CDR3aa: CARRDPYNEQFF
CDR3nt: TGCGCCCGACGGGACCCTTACAATGAACAGTTCTTC

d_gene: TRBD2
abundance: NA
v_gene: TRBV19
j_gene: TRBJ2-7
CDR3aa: CASSGERELFREQYF
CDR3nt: TGTGCCAGTAGTGGGGAGCGGGAACTTTTTCGCGAGCAGTACTTC

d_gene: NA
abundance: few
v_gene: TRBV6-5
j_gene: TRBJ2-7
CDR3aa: CASSSQGLDYYEQYF
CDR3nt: TGTGCCAGCAGTTCACAGGGACTGGACTACTACGAGCAGTACTTC

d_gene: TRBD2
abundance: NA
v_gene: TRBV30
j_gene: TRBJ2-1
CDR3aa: CAWTGTNYNEQFF
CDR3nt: TGTGCCTGGACCGGGACTAACTACAATGAGCAGTTCTTC